Listed below are T cell receptor beta chains from one sample, sequenced in a study of CD8 T cells in Susac syndrome. TCRdb recomputed calls from the immunoSEQ multiplex PCR reads with MiXCR, one row per CDR3 protein. The sample shows approximately 190,000 distinct CDR3 sequences, just under 95% of them seen only once. The sequencing input was CD8+ T cells from PBMCs. These TCRs come from a human donor with Susac syndrome. Each CDR3 is given with its conserved first and last residue. A D gene is named only where the DNA matches it firmly. Only part of the rows carry a size: once, few, many, or a class if the clone is expanded.

>TRBJ2-3|TRBV5-6|-|-|15
TGTGCCAGCAGCTTGGGACCGCCAGGGAGAGATACGCAGTATTTT
CASSLGPPGRDTQYF
>TRBJ1-2|TRBV29-1|-|once|15
TGCAGCGTTGAAGAGGTTGCCTCTGCTAACTATGGCTACACCTTC
CSVEEVASANYGYTF
>TRBJ1-1|TRBV27|-|-|13
TGTGCCAGCAGCCTGACGTGGGACACTGAAGCTTTCTTT
CASSLTWDTEAFF
>TRBJ1-1|TRBV11-2|-|-|11
TGTGCCAGCAGCTTAGCCCTTGAAGCTTTCTTT
CASSLALEAFF
>TRBJ1-5|TRBV6-5|-|once|14
TGTGCCAGCAGTTCCAGGGAGGGTGTCGGACCCCAGCATTTT
CASSSREGVGPQHF
>TRBJ2-1|TRBV23-1|TRBD1|once|14
TGCGCCAGCCATCCGGGACAGGGATGCGATGAGCAGTTCTTC
CASHPGQGCDEQFF
>TRBJ1-1|TRBV12-3/TRBV12-4|-|few|15
TGTGCCAGCAGTTTAACAAGTGGCGCCAACACTGAAGCTTTCTTT
CASSLTSGANTEAFF
>TRBJ1-3|TRBV20-1|-|-|16
TGCAGTGCTAGGGAGACAGGAAAAGTCTCTGGAAACACCATATATTTT
CSARETGKVSGNTIYF
>TRBJ2-1|TRBV9|-|-|14
TGTGCCAGCAGCCCCTTGGAGACGAACGATGAGCAGTTCTTC
CASSPLETNDEQFF
>TRBJ1-2|TRBV2|TRBD1|-|16
TGTGCCAGCAAAGACAGGGCAGGGGCAACCTTCGATGGCTACACCTTC
CASKDRAGATFDGYTF
>TRBJ2-3|TRBV9|-|-|13
TGTGCCAGCAGCACAAGGGGCGCAGATACGCAGTATTTT
CASSTRGADTQYF